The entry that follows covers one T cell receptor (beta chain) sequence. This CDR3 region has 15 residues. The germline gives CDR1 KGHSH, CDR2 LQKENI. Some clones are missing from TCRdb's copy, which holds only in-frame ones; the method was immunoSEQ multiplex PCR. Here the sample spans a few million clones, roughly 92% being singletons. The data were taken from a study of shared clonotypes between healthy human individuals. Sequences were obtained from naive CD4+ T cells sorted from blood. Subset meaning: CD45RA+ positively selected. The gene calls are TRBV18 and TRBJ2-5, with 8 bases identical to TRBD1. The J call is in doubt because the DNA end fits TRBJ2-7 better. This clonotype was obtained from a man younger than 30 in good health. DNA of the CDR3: TGTGCCAGCTCACACGCCGGACAGGGATCCTACGAGCAGTACTTC. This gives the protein CASSHAGQGSYEQYF.